The present T cell receptor (beta chain) was sequenced within a study of OX40 agonist ivuxolimab in advanced cancers. The CDR3 length is 16 residues. The ends were cut back, 1 base at V and 8 bases at J, with 18 bases in the middle. Germline CDR1 and CDR2: SGHTA and FQGNSA. With regard to this clone: Its specificity is not known.

Whole-study results and caveats: Circulating CD4+ and CD8+ T cells showed clonal expansion by week 6 at 0.1 to 3.0 mg/kg.

Sequenced by immunoSEQ multiplex PCR; TCRdb stores in-frame clones only, minus some. The table has over 45,000 clones, 82% seen once. This clonotype was sampled from an adult with an advanced solid tumor such as melanoma, head and neck, liver or kidney cancer. The V call is TRBV7-2, the J call TRBJ2-1, with D perhaps matching TRBD2 (7 bases). Sequenced material: CD4+ or CD8+ T cells sorted from blood, taken in a trial of the OX40 agonist ivuxolimab. The CDR3 bases are TGTGCCAGCAGCTTAGTCATCAGACAGGCGGGGGATGAGCAGTTCTTC. It yields the protein CASSLVIRQAGDEQFF.